Following are 26 T cell receptor beta chains from one sample sequenced in a study of T cells in Graves' hyperthyroidism and ophthalmopathy. Amplification yielded TCR beta CDR3 regions, with RNA transcripts as the source. The TCR CDR3 first-round RT-PCR relied on the HTBI primer set. In TCRdb, the multiplex PCR reads were re-called with MiXCR into one record per CDR3 protein. The sample lists hundreds of thousands of distinct CDR3 sequences, approximately 15% occurring once. Sequencing was performed on blood. The receptors stem from a woman aged 35 to 49 with Graves' ophthalmopathy.

In its sample, this clonotype was seen a few times. The genes are TRBV19 and TRBJ1-5; D is unclear. The CDR3 extends over 13 amino acids. In germline, CDR1 is LNHDA, CDR2 SQIVND (reference sequence). Trimming removed 1 base from V and 6 bases from J, with 7 bases in between. The CDR3 DNA is TGTGCCAGTAGTATAGGTGGGAGTCAGCCCCAGCATTTT. As protein: CASSIGGSQPQHF.

This clonotype has ten or more counts. V usage is TRBV6-2 or TRBV6-3 and J usage is TRBJ2-2; 8 bases are a match to TRBD1. Germline V gene sequence: CDR1 MNHEY, CDR2 SVGEGT. V lost 10 bases and J lost 5; bases outside the gene matches: 12. CDR3 size: 15 residues. This CDR3 reads CAIRQGRITTGELFF. CDR3 nucleotides: TGTGCCATACGACAGGGGCGGATCACGACCGGGGAGCTGTTTTTT.

This clonotype showed up many times. The gene calls are TRBV11-1 and TRBJ1-2, with a possible D match to TRBD1 (6 bases). With 5 bases removed from V and 7 bases from J, the gap between germline ends came to 14 bases. CDR3 length: 13 residues. Germline V gives CDR1 SGHAT, CDR2 FQDESV (reference sequence). The CDR3 reads CASSPQGLTGYTF. CDR3 sequence (DNA): TGTGCCAGCAGCCCTCAGGGGCTGACTGGCTACACCTTC.

This clonotype has ten or more counts. V is TRBV2 and J is TRBJ1-3; D remains ambiguous. Looked up from germline, CDR1 is SNHLY and CDR2 is FYNNEI. V was cut by 7 bases and J by 7 bases, with 8 bases left in between. The CDR3 runs 11 residues. The CDR3 protein is CASKGWNTIYF. Written as DNA, the CDR3 is TGTGCCAGCAAAGGGTGGAACACCATATATTTT. Full variable domain (rest looked up from reference TRBV2 and TRBJ1-3): EPEVTQTPSHQVTQMGQEVILRCVPISNHLYFYWYRQILGQKVEFLVSFYNNEISEKSEIFDDQFSVERPDGSNFTLKIRSTKLEDSAMYFCASKGWNTIYFGEGSWLTVV.

This clonotype has ten or more counts. The chain is built from TRBV7-9 and TRBJ2-2; 11 positions agree with TRBD2. This CDR3 region has 15 residues. Germline V gives CDR1 SEHNR, CDR2 FQNEAQ (reference sequence). Losses at the gene ends were 4 bases for V and 5 bases for J; bases not matched to a gene: 3. The CDR3 protein is CASSSSGRPTGELFF. The CDR3 coding sequence is TGTGCCAGCAGCTCTAGCGGGAGGCCTACCGGGGAGCTGTTTTTT.

This clonotype was seen more than once but under ten times. The chain employs TRBV6-1 and TRBJ2-2, with TRBD2 matching over 8 bases. The CDR3 is made up of 17 amino acids. Trimming removed 6 bases from V and 4 bases from J; junction bases left unmatched: 13. The germline CDR1 and CDR2 sequences are MNHNS and SASEGT. This chain's CDR3 is CASSETGGARSTGELFF. The CDR3 DNA is TGTGCCAGCAGCGAAACCGGGGGGGCGCGCAGCACCGGGGAGCTGTTTTTT.

This clonotype was picked up many times. The chain has TRBV2 and TRBJ2-7; no clear D gene. V lost 8 bases, J lost 2 bases, and 7 bases lay in between. The germline CDR1 and CDR2 sequences are SNHLY and FYNNEI. The CDR3 has 11 amino acids. The CDR3 DNA reads as TGTGCCAGCCGCCAGGCCTACGAGCAGTACTTC. Encoded protein: CASRQAYEQYF.

This clonotype occurred many times. The chain is built from TRBV10-3 and TRBJ1-5, with 10 nucleotides matching TRBD1. With 2 bases clipped from V and 5 bases from J, the junction kept 6 bases outside the gene matches. The CDR3 is 16 amino acids. CDR1 and CDR2 from the germline V gene are ENHRY and SYGVKD. CDR3 protein: CAISERVGQGDQPQHF. The DNA of the CDR3 is TGTGCCATCAGTGAGAGGGTTGGACAGGGGGATCAGCCCCAGCATTTT.

This clonotype showed up many times. This chain connects TRBV6-1 to TRBJ1-2, with 8 positions matching TRBD1. The germline CDR1 and CDR2 sequences are MNHNS and SASEGT. Trimming took 7 bases from V and 6 from J; bases not matched to a gene: 13. The length of the CDR3 is 15 residues. The DNA for the CDR3 is TGTGCCAGCACTAATACGGGACAGGCCATGGATGGCTACACCTTC. It is translated as CASTNTGQAMDGYTF.

The CDR3 sequence is CASSEALADTGELFF. CDR3 nucleotides: TGCGCCAGCAGCGAGGCCCTAGCGGACACCGGGGAGCTGTTTTTT. The chain carries TRBV5-1 and TRBJ2-2; 7 bases agree with TRBD2. The CDR3 is 15 amino acids. CDR1 is SGHRS and CDR2 is YFSETQ in the germline V gene. The V and J ends lost 4 bases and 3 bases, in that order; junction bases with no gene match: 6.

This clonotype was observed many times. The chain couples TRBV28 to TRBJ2-5, with 10 bases that match TRBD1. This CDR3 is 15 amino acids long. Germline-derived CDR1 and CDR2 are MDHEN and SYDVKM. Trimming took 4 bases from V and 0 from J; bases not matched to a gene: 2. CDR3 amino acids: CASSWGQGYQETQYF. CDR3 DNA: TGTGCCAGCAGTTGGGGACAGGGGTACCAAGAGACCCAGTACTTC.

This clonotype has a count of ten or more. This chain joins TRBV10-3 and TRBJ2-5, with D unresolved. The CDR3 is 15 amino acids. The V end was cut by 4 bases, the J end by 1 base, with 13 bases between. Germline V gene lookup returns CDR1 ENHRY and CDR2 SYGVKD. CDR3 nucleotides: TGTGCCATCAGTGGGGGAAGGGCAGGCCAAGAGACCCAGTACTTC. This gives the protein CAISGGRAGQETQYF.

This clonotype was seen a handful of times. The chain is built from TRBV20-1 and TRBJ2-5; 7 bases are shared with TRBD2. J lost 2 bases, V lost 6 bases, and 9 bases had no gene match. The CDR3 runs 14 residues. Germline V CDR1 and CDR2: DFQATT, SNEGSKA (reference sequence). The CDR3 is CSAGLVSGQETQYF. In DNA, the CDR3 is TGCAGTGCAGGACTAGTTTCCGGTCAAGAGACCCAGTACTTC.

Many counts were recorded for this clonotype. The chain links TRBV18 to TRBJ1-6; D is ambiguous. The CDR3 runs to 12 residues. CDR1 KGHSH and CDR2 LQKENI come from the germline V gene. The ends were cut back, 3 bases at V and 7 bases at J, with 4 bases in the middle. The CDR3 region has the DNA TGTGCCAGCTCACCTGCAAATTCACCCCTCCACTTT. Its protein product is CASSPANSPLHF.

This clonotype has at least ten counts. CDR3 in amino acids: CAWSGTGELFF. The CDR3 coding sequence is TGTGCCTGGAGTGGCACCGGGGAGCTGTTTTTT. This sequence joins TRBV30 and TRBJ2-2; the D is unclear. CDR1 and CDR2 (germline): GTSNPN, SVGIG (reference sequence). The CDR3 loop spans 11 amino acids. Trimming took off 1 base at V and 4 bases at J, with 1 base between the two ends.

This clonotype was seen more than once but under ten times. The chain carries TRBV7-2 and TRBJ2-7; D gene ambiguous. V lost 5 bases, J lost 6 bases, and 14 bases lay in between. The length of the CDR3 is 13 residues. Germline assignment: CDR1 SGHTA and CDR2 FQGNSA. The CDR3 DNA reads as TGTGCCAGCAGCCTCGCGGTCCTCTCCGAGCAGTACTTC. Its protein product is CASSLAVLSEQYF.

V and J are TRBV20-1 and TRBJ1-5, with a possible D match to TRBD1 (5 bases). The CDR3 length is 17 residues. V was pared by 0 bases and J by 5 bases, with 20 bases between. The germline CDR1 and CDR2 sequences are DFQATT and SNEGSKA (reference sequence). CDR3 bases: TGCAGTGCTAGAGACCCGACTAAGGGACGCCCCTATCAGCCCCAGCATTTT. Its protein product is CSARDPTKGRPYQPQHF.

This clonotype was counted ten times or more. The rearrangement uses TRBV12-3 or TRBV12-4 and TRBJ2-7, with TRBD1 matching over 7 bases. The CDR3 spans 13 residues. V trimming: 6 bases; J trimming: 4 bases; junction bases outside the gene matches: 6. Written as DNA, the CDR3 is TGTGCCAGCAGCGACTCGGACAGGTACGAGCAGTACTTC. Translated, it gives CASSDSDRYEQYF.

This clonotype has a count of ten or more. The chain carries TRBV27 and TRBJ1-1, with D unresolved. There are 15 residues in the CDR3. V was cut by 6 bases and J by 1 base, with 15 bases left in between. CDR1 MNHEY and CDR2 SMNVEV come from the germline V gene (reference sequence). CDR3 in DNA: TGTGCCAGCAGGCCGTACGAGGTTACGAACACTGAAGCTTTCTTT. Its translation is CASRPYEVTNTEAFF.

This chain uses TRBV27 with TRBJ2-3, with 9 positions matching TRBD1. This CDR3 region has 15 residues. Per germline, CDR1 MNHEY and CDR2 SMNVEV (reference sequence). V gave up 4 bases and J gave up 3 bases; unmatched junction bases: 5. CDR3 DNA sequence: TGTGCCAGCAGTTGGACAGGGGATACTACAGATACGCAGTATTTT. It codes for CASSWTGDTTDTQYF.

This clonotype has a count of ten or more. The chain employs TRBV29-1 and TRBJ1-2; 9 positions agree with TRBD1. Germline trimming cut 8 bases from V and 4 bases from J; bases unmatched to any gene: 8. The CDR3 is made up of 13 amino acids. The germline CDR1 and CDR2 sequences are SQVTM and ANQGSEA. CDR3 DNA: TGCAGCACAGCCGGGACAGGGATCTATGGCTACACCTTC. This codes for CSTAGTGIYGYTF.

This clonotype occurred many times. The rearrangement joins TRBV6-4 to TRBJ2-7; 9 bases agree with TRBD2. Per germline, CDR1 MRHNA and CDR2 SNTAGT. The CDR3 length is 19 residues. The V segment lost 6 bases and the J segment 2 bases; nucleotides outside the gene matches: 20. This CDR3 is CASRLGTGKFSGSTYEQYF. The CDR3 nucleotides are TGTGCCAGCAGGCTCGGTACAGGGAAGTTTAGCGGGAGCACCTACGAGCAGTACTTC.

This clonotype occurred a few times. The CDR3 DNA sequence: TGTGCCAGCAGCCGAGCGGGAACCTACGAGCAGTACTTC. This encodes CASSRAGTYEQYF. The chain is built from TRBV6-2 or TRBV6-3 and TRBJ2-7, with 7 nucleotides matching TRBD2. V gave up 6 bases and J gave up 2 bases; unmatched junction bases: 4. The V gene's germline CDR1 is MNHEY and CDR2 SVGEGT. This CDR3 has 13 amino acids.

At least ten counts were recorded for this clonotype. The genes are TRBV28 and TRBJ1-2, with a possible D match to TRBD1 (6 bases). The germline V and J ends were trimmed by 4 bases and 7 bases, with 19 bases remaining between them. The CDR3 consists of 15 residues. Looked up from germline, CDR1 is MDHEN and CDR2 is SYDVKM. The CDR3 is CASSSAGTSKVGYTF. CDR3 nucleotide sequence: TGTGCCAGCAGTTCAGCCGGGACATCTAAAGTTGGCTACACCTTC.

This clonotype was recorded many times. The chain joins TRBV7-3 to TRBJ2-7; weak D call: TRBD1 (6 bases). Germline V gene sequence: CDR1 SGHTA, CDR2 FQGTGA. The CDR3 loop spans 13 amino acids. With 4 bases removed from V and 5 bases from J, the gap between germline ends came to 12 bases. The CDR3 spells CASSSGRGNEQYF. Here the CDR3 DNA reads TGTGCCAGCAGCTCCGGCAGGGGAAACGAGCAGTACTTC.

This clonotype showed up many times. The CDR3 sequence is CASSLAFPGQGADEQYF. The CDR3 DNA follows: TGTGCCAGCAGCTTAGCTTTCCCGGGACAGGGGGCAGACGAGCAGTACTTC. The rearrangement joins TRBV7-2 to TRBJ2-7, with 12 bases identical to TRBD1. The trim removed 0 bases at V and 5 bases at J, leaving 8 bases unmatched. The CDR3 has 17 residues. The germline CDR1 and CDR2 sequences are SGHTA and FQGNSA.